What follows describes a single T cell receptor beta chain. This receptor's antigen is unknown. No clone much larger than this one lies a single base away; base qualities are absent. The library was built by means of the immunoSEQ multiplex PCR assay. For the multiplex PCR, a mixture combining 60 forward primers for TCR Vbeta segments and 13 reverse primers for TCR Jbeta segments was used. The CDR3 region of rearranged TCR beta genes was amplified from genomic DNA by a multiplex PCR assay. Amplified TCR beta libraries were sequenced as 87-base-pair reads on the Illumina HiSeq System. The authors' analysis ran thus. In a later analysis, roughly 80 million unique TCR beta chains were counted across the 650 to 700 repertoires, and roughly 11 million of these chains were shared by at least two donors. To remove PCR and sequencing errors, raw reads were error-corrected and collapsed into unique sequences using a nearest-neighbor algorithm that merged closely related sequences. CDR3 sequences were aligned to IMGT reference sequences to assign V, D and J gene segments. For a sequence to be retained, a match of at least six nucleotides to both a V gene segment and a J gene segment was required. Rearrangements were classified as productive when the CDR3 lacked stop codons and remained in frame with V and J, and all other rearrangements were classified as non-productive. Following IMGT convention, CDR3 was defined as the stretch from the second conserved V-encoded cysteine to the conserved J-encoded phenylalanine. The earlier analysis of approximately 500 of the donors excluded sequences that lacked an unambiguous match to a single V gene segment. An earlier analysis of several hundred of the donors called V segments functional above 56.7% productive rearrangements and segregating when the between-donor standard deviation exceeded 5%. A statistical classification framework was developed to diagnose cytomegalovirus status using the catalog of TCR beta chain sequences. A later analysis assigned V and J genes by comparing TCR nucleotide sequences with IMGT/GENE-DB human TR gene sequences. A later analysis assigned CDR3 sequences and most-parsimonious VDJ recombination scenarios with the TCRdist pipeline. In a later analysis, every TCR beta chain was defined by the combination of its CDR3 amino acid sequence and its V-gene family, and reads without a unique V-gene family were dropped. A later analysis removed 592 highly shared, low-generation-probability nucleotide sequences to deal with suspected cross-contamination and a sequencing artifact. For each public chain, a later analysis derived a clonal expansion index from normalized ranks of inferred template counts within each repertoire. In a later analysis, generation probabilities were computed with a VDJ recombination model fitted to out-of-frame rearrangements, and the resulting probabilities were checked against IGoR. A later analysis scored TCR-TCR, TCR-HLA and TCR-CMV co-occurrence with hypergeometric tests, applying a repertoire-size bias correction to TCR pairs. A later analysis estimated false discovery rates by permuting HLA or CMV assignments 20 times. In a later analysis, co-occurring TCRs were grouped with DBSCAN, and TCRdist sequence similarity was added when clustering was performed within HLA-allele-positive subsets. Co-occurrence clustering excluded repertoires with fewer than 30,000 or more than 120,000 public chains, plus five with anomalous nucleotide sharing. What TCRdb holds here is the immuneACCESS table cut down to in-frame rearrangements. Part of the clones is not present; checked against another copy, under half of the missing clones reflect an unresolved V gene, and the others are unexplained. Clone size and V and J calls were adopted from that table, with D and trimming inferred from the DNA. The sample table shows over 150,000 clones, and 70% to 80% are seen once. The ten largest clonotypes hold about 4% of the sample.

CDR1 is given as SGHRS and CDR2 as YFSETQ, both from the germline V gene. The V end loses 0 bases and the J end loses 7 bases, and a stretch of 11 bases separates them. The CDR3 spans 13 residues, from the cysteine through the phenylalanine. The entry retains the CDR3 DNA only, 39 bases that are in frame from base 1. In total, 666 healthy bone marrow donors made up the cohort. All cohort members were sampled while nominally healthy, although unrecorded immune exposures were likely present. The donor was CMV seropositive and belonged to the group of more than 250 seropositive cohort members. A peripheral blood sample was collected from each donor, and TCR beta sequencing was performed on peripheral blood mononuclear cells. The Qiagen DNeasy Blood Extraction Kit was used to extract genomic DNA from the blood cell samples. This sample is part of a study of cytomegalovirus exposure and HLA in healthy donors listed by TCRdb under 2017. About the full investigation: An earlier analysis of 587 of the donors reported about 260 Gb of sequence data and 100 million to 120 million unique TCR beta sequences obtained from about 170 million T cells. An early release covering around 630 HLA-typed donors comprised about 300 gigabases of sequencing data and around 80 million unique TCR sequences. Among the roughly 370 genotyped donors, roughly 80% belonged to the genetic ancestry cluster associated with self-reported Caucasian donors. The study aimed to test whether cataloging public T cell receptors could reveal signatures of past pathogen exposure. Using immunosequencing, the study profiled T cell repertoires from fewer than 700 subjects and related those repertoires to cytomegalovirus serostatus. In addition to the first cohort of 666 subjects, a separate validation cohort of under 150 different subjects was used. To predict cytomegalovirus infection status, the study combined high-throughput TCR immunosequencing, statistical association of individual TCRs with disease status, and machine learning. A later analysis re-analyzed previously published TCR beta repertoires from 600 to 850 donors and added high-resolution HLA genotyping to study TCR occurrence patterns. Rather than drawing on any new phenotypic data, the later analysis identified candidate immune exposures from TCR beta sequences and the way those sequences occurred across donors. In an earlier analysis of 587 of the donors, high-throughput TCR beta sequencing was used to judge whether each TCR beta V gene segment behaved as functional or pseudogenic. Donor age, sex, ethnicity and CMV serostatus were compiled alongside the repertoire data. A later genetic analysis took genome-wide SNP genotypes for about three fifths of the 666 donors and used that subset as a discovery cohort. Every discovery cohort repertoire had been produced on one sequencing platform. HLA typing included class I and class II loci at four-digit resolution. Typing coverage varied by locus: about 620-630 donors for A, B, C, DRB1 and DQB1; more than 500 for DQA1; 606 for DPA1; 450 to 480 for DPB1. Four or five DR-DQ haplotypes were handled as single units for association and clustering because linkage in the cohort was strong. Across 300 to 500 genotyped donors of the cohort, an average of roughly 250,000 unique TCR beta nucleotide sequences per donor were sequenced, and roughly a sixth of those sequences were non-productive.

General study outcomes and caveats: The only immune exposure information available for the cohort was CMV serostatus. Across donors, most TCR sequences were observed very rarely, whereas some public TCRs were present in many individuals. Some 15 rarely observed V segments, including chromosome 9 orphons, were excluded from the earlier analysis of 550 to 700 of the donors because counts were too low. A cluster of highly shared sequence variants was judged likely to represent a technical artifact of the sequencing pipeline. HLA typing was unavailable for some donors at each locus, so association tests used only the typed subset. It was suggested by the authors that the approach could potentially be generalized to other disease states and immunological phenotypes. In vitro tests confirmed that three of the cytomegalovirus-associated TCR beta chains recognize cytomegalovirus antigens. According to a later genetic analysis, donors in an Asian-associated ancestry cluster had fewer N-insertions in productive TCRs than the roughly 670-donor mean. In a later genetic analysis, a missense DCLRE1C variant was associated with V-gene and J-gene trimming of TCR beta chains, and the association was replicated in an independent cohort. Cytomegalovirus status was reported to be diagnosed by the classifier with high specificity and sensitivity in both the original and validation cohorts. A later analysis found that most CMV-associated TCR beta chains appeared HLA-restricted, with HLA associations seemingly driven largely by CMV exposure. Some IMGT-functional V segments, including TRBV6-2 and TRBV6-3, could not be distinguished by the 87-base-pair reads and were therefore excluded. A further reported finding was that TCR beta sequences accurately predicted the HLA-A and HLA-B alleles for most subjects in the first cohort. In a later analysis, TCR association rates were found to vary across HLA loci, with the most associated TCRs seen for DRB1 alleles and the fewest for HLA-C alleles. Linkage disequilibrium might explain the correlated functional status among segregating V segments, but an unknown experimental factor could not be excluded. A later analysis associated 17,000 or so TCR beta sequences with specific HLA alleles at a false discovery rate of 0.05. A later analysis reported that several top co-occurrence clusters appeared linked to parvovirus B19, influenza, CMV and Epstein-Barr virus. The study gave a list of roughly 150 TCR beta chains associated with cytomegalovirus. Presence/absence analyses assumed roughly uniform sequencing depth across donors, an assumption that may not hold. In a later analysis, HLA-associated TCR beta chains were found to be more clonally expanded and to have lower generation probabilities than equally common non-associated chains. Only TCR beta chains were sequenced in this cohort, and the absence of alpha or paired-chain data limited detectable features. When HLA alleles, especially DR and DQ, strongly co-occurred, attributing TCR associations to individual alleles was difficult. In an earlier analysis of some 540 of the donors, most TCR beta V segments appeared in productive rearrangements about 87% or about 30% of the time, broadly matching IMGT annotations.

The clonotype originates from a man between 25 and 39 years old in good health and CMV-seropositive. The V and J segments used are TRBV5-1 and TRBJ2-7; the D gene is perhaps TRBD2, on 6 matching bases. Sequenced material: PBMCs. The sequence in DNA is TGCGCCAGCAGCTTGGTTGGCGCGGGAGAGCAGTACTTC. Its coded protein is CASSLVGAGEQYF.